This T cell receptor (beta chain) comes out of a study of PD-1 blockade in classical Hodgkin lymphoma. About the study: Once every 2 weeks, patients received intravenous nivolumab at 3 mg/kg. Study-wide results and caveats: TCR diversity rose significantly by C4D1 in CD4+ but not CD8+ cells. Whoever responded completely had baseline diversity much like that seen in newly diagnosed patients.

All patients experienced relapse after autologous stem cell transplantation, and brentuximab vedotin exposure was variable. Trimming stripped 8 bases from V and 7 bases from J, with 8 bases between. The germline gives CDR1 MNHEY, CDR2 SMNVEV (reference sequence). CDR3 length equals 11 residues. Notes on this clone: Its antigen is as yet unknown.

This table comes from immunoSEQ multiplex PCR, and its TCRdb copy is limited to in-frame clones, with some not included. The repertoire includes approximately 73,000 clones, 90% to 95% of them detected once, and 8% sits in the top ten. This TCR was recovered from a human donor with classical Hodgkin lymphoma. The starting material was peripheral blood mononuclear cells (PBMCs), obtained at baseline. The genes are TRBV27 and TRBJ2-2; D not certain. CDR3 sequence reads: CASRVGGELFF. The DNA of the CDR3 is TGTGCCAGCCGCGTGGGCGGGGAGCTGTTTTTT.